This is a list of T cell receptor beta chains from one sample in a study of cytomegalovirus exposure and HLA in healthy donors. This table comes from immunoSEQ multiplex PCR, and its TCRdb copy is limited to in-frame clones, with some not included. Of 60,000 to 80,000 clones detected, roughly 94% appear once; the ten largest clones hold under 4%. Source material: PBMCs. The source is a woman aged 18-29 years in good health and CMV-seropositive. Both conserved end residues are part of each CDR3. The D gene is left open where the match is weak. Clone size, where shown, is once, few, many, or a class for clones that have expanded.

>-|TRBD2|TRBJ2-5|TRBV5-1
TGCGCCAGCAGCTTGGAGGGACTAGCGAGGGAGACCCAGTACTTC
CASSLEGLARETQYF
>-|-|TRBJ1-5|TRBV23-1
TGCGCCAGCAGTCAAAAGGGTAACAGGGTAAGTCAGCCCCAGCATTTT
CASSQKGNRVSQPQHF
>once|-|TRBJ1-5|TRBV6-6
TGTGCCAGCAGCTCCCGAGGCAATCAGCCCCAGCATTTT
CASSSRGNQPQHF
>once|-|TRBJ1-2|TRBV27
TGTGCCAGCAGTTTAAGGTCTGTTTCGACACTTATAAACTATGGCTACACCTTC
CASSLRSVSTLINYGYTF
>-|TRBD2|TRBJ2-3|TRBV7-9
TGTGCCAGCAGCCCGCAGGCGTGGACTAGCGGGCCGAGCACAGATACGCAGTATTTT
CASSPQAWTSGPSTDTQYF
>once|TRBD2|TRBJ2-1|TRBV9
TGTGCCAGCAGCGTAGTGGCTAGCGGGGGAGGCTCCTACAATGAGCAGTTCTTC
CASSVVASGGGSYNEQFF
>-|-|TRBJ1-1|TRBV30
TGTGCCTGGAGTGAAGTCGGTATCGAAGCTTTCTTT
CAWSEVGIEAFF
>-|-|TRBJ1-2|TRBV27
TGTGCCAGCAGTTACCTCTCTAGCGATGGCTACACCTTC
CASSYLSSDGYTF
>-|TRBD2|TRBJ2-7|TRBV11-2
TGTGCCAGCAGTTCCGGACTAGCGGGCTCCTACGAGCAGTACTTC
CASSSGLAGSYEQYF
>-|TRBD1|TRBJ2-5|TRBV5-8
TGTGCCAGCAGTCAATCCCACAGGGGGCAAGAGACCCAGTACTTC
CASSQSHRGQETQYF
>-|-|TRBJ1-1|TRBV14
TGTGCCAGCAGCCAAGCAGGGATGAACACTGAAGCTTTCTTT
CASSQAGMNTEAFF
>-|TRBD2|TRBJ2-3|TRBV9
TGTGCCAGCAGCTCAAGGACTAGCGGGGCAGATACGCAGTATTTT
CASSSRTSGADTQYF
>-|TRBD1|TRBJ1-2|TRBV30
TGTGCCTGGACCCCCTCTCACAGGGGAATCAGTCCCCACTACACCTTC
CAWTPSHRGISPHYTF
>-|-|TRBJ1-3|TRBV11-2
TGTGCCAGCAGCTCCGGCCCACTAACAGGACGACTTTCTGGAAACACCATATATTTT
CASSSGPLTGRLSGNTIYF
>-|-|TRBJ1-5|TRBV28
TGTGCCAGCAGTTTAAGATTCCAGGGAAGCAATCAGCCCCAGCATTTT
CASSLRFQGSNQPQHF
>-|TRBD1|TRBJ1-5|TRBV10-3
TGTGCCATCAGTGAGTCTTTGGGACAGGGGAGTCAGCCCCAGCATTTT
CAISESLGQGSQPQHF
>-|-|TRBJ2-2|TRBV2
TGTGCCAGCAAAACCGGGACTGGAGATACCGGGGAGCTGTTTTTT
CASKTGTGDTGELFF
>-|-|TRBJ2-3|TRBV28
TGTGCCAGCAGTCCTCCAGGCCCCAACGGGGCAGATACGCAGTATTTT
CASSPPGPNGADTQYF
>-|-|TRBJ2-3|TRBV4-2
TGTGCCAGCAGCCAAGGCCCAGGAGATACGCAGTATTTT
CASSQGPGDTQYF
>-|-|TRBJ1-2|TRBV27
TGTGCCAGCAGTTTATCGAGGCGGGGCAACTATGGCTACACCTTC
CASSLSRRGNYGYTF
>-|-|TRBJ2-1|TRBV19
TGTGCCAGTAACAGGGCCCTCTCCTACAATGAGCAGTTCTTC
CASNRALSYNEQFF
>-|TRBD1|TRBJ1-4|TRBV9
TGTGCCAGCAGCGTAGGCGTTGAGAGGGGGCAAGGCGAAAAACTGTTTTTT
CASSVGVERGQGEKLFF
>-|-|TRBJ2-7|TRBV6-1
TGTGCCAGCAGTACCGACAGGTTGTACGAGCAGTACTTC
CASSTDRLYEQYF
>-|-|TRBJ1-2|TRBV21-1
TGTGCCAGCAGCAAAAGCAAGGGACAGAGGTACTATGGCTACACCTTC
CASSKSKGQRYYGYTF
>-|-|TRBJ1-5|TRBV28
TGTGCCAGCATCCAGGGCAGCGAGCCCCAGCATTTT
CASIQGSEPQHF
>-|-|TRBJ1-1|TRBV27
TGTGCCAGCAGTTTAACACCGAACACTGAAGCTTTCTTT
CASSLTPNTEAFF
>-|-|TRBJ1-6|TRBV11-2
TGTGCCAGCAACCGTCGGGATTCACCCCTCCACTTT
CASNRRDSPLHF
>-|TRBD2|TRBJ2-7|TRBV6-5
TGTGCCAGCAGCCCGTCTAGCGGGGGTTCCTACGAGCAGTACTTC
CASSPSSGGSYEQYF
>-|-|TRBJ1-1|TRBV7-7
TGTGCTAGCAGCCAAATCGCAGGGAACACTGAAGCTTTCTTT
CASSQIAGNTEAFF
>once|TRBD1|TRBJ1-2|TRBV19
TGTGCCAGTAGTATCGCACAGGGGGTAGGCTACACCTTC
CASSIAQGVGYTF
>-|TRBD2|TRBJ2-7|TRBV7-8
TGTGCCAGCACAGGACTAGCGGGGGGTTTTTACGAGCAGTACTTC
CASTGLAGGFYEQYF
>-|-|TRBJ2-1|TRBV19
TGTGCCAGTAGTGGGCAGGGCGGGGACCCCGCGGATGAGCAGTTCTTC
CASSGQGGDPADEQFF
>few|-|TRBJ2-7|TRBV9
TGTGCCAGCAGCGCCTCGTTGAGGGGGGAGCAGTACTTC
CASSASLRGEQYF
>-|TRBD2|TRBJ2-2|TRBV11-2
TGTGCCAGCAGCTTAGGGTTAGCGGGAGTAGCGGCCACCGGGGAGCTGTTTTTT
CASSLGLAGVAATGELFF
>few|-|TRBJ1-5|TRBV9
TGTGCCAGCAGCGTGAGGTCGAAGAATCAGCCCCAGCATTTT
CASSVRSKNQPQHF
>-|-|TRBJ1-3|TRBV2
TGTGCCAGCAGTGACACAGCCACTGGAAACACCATATATTTT
CASSDTATGNTIYF
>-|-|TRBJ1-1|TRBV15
TGTGCCACCACCATCCGGGTACGGAATGCTTTCTTT
CATTIRVRNAFF
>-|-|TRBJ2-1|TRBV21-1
TGTGCCAGCAGCAAACAGGCACCTGCCTCCTACAATGAGCAGTTCTTC
CASSKQAPASYNEQFF
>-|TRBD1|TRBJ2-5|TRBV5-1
TGCGCCAGCAGCCTGGGACAGCAAGAGACCCAGTACTTC
CASSLGQQETQYF
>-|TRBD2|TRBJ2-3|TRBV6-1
TGTGCCAGCAGTGTAACTAGCGCAGCAGATACGCAGTATTTT
CASSVTSAADTQYF
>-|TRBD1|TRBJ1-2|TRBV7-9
TGTGCCAGCAGCTTGGGACAGGGGGCCGCCTATGGCTACACCTTC
CASSLGQGAAYGYTF
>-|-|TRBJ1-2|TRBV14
TGTGCCAGCAGCACCCGACAGCACGCCTATGGCTACACCTTC
CASSTRQHAYGYTF
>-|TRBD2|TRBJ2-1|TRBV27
TGTGCCAGTACCCGCGGGGGGGGATTCGATGAGCAGTTCTTC
CASTRGGGFDEQFF
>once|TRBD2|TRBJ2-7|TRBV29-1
TGCAGCACCTTAGCGGGGGGGCAGCAGTACTTC
CSTLAGGQQYF
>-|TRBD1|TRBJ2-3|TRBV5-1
TGCGCCAGCCGGGACAGACTCCACACAGATACGCAGTATTTT
CASRDRLHTDTQYF
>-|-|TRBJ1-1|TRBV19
TGTGCCACACAGTCTTACGCCGCTTCGAACACTGAAGCTTTCTTT
CATQSYAASNTEAFF
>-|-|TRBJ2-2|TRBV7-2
TGTGCCAGCAGCCCACGCGGGGTTGGCACCGGGGAGCTGTTTTTT
CASSPRGVGTGELFF
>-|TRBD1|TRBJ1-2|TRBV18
TGTGCCAGCTCAGACAGGGTCGGCTACACCTTC
CASSDRVGYTF
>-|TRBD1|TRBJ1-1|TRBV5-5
TGTGCCAGCAGCGTGACAGGGGCAGGCACTGAAGCTTTCTTT
CASSVTGAGTEAFF